Included here is one TCR beta chain sequence, with context. This record comes from a study of blood T cell repertoires in COVID-19. Whole-study context: The United States, Italy and Spain provided the acute and convalescent COVID-19 samples. T cells, B-cell-depleted T cells, or PBMCs provided the cDNA or gDNA that served as material.

In the original workflow: Estimation of nucleated cell counts relied on the amplification of reference gene primers. Libraries were prepared by immunoSEQ multiplex PCR; TCRdb keeps only in-frame clonotypes and omits some of them. V and J calls and clone size are given by that table; D and trimming were obtained from the DNA. The data show about 240,000 clones, roughly four fifths seen once. The receptor's source is a woman aged 55 to 70 with active or convalescent COVID-19. The sequenced material came from peripheral blood.

The chain's CDR3 is CASSYYNEKLFF. DNA for the CDR3: TGTGCCAGCAGTTACTATAATGAAAAACTGTTTTTT. This chain links TRBV12-3 or TRBV12-4 with TRBJ1-4; D unclear. The CDR3 runs 12 residues. The V gene lost 4 bases and the J gene lost 4 bases, with 4 bases spanning the gap.